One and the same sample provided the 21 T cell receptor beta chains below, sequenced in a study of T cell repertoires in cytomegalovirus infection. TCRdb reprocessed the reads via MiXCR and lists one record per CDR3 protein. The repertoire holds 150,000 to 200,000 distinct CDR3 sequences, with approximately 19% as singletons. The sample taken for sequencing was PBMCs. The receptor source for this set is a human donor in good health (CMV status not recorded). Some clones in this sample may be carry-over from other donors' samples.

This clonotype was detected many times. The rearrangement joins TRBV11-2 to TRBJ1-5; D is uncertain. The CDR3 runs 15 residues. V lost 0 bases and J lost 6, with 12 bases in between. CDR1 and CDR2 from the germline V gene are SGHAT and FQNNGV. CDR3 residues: CASSLDLGGGQPQHF. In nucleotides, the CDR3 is TGTGCCAGCAGCTTAGATCTCGGTGGAGGTCAGCCCCAGCATTTT.

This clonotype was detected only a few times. For the CDR3, the DNA is TGCGCCAGCAGCTACCTCTCCGGGACTAGCGGGAGGTACACCGGGGAGCTGTTTTTT. It encodes CASSYLSGTSGRYTGELFF. V is TRBV5-1 and J is TRBJ2-2, with 15 bases aligning to TRBD2. The V and J ends lost 3 bases and 3 bases, in that order; junction bases with no gene match: 9. The CDR3 totals 19 residues. Germline CDR1 is SGHRS and CDR2 is YFSETQ.

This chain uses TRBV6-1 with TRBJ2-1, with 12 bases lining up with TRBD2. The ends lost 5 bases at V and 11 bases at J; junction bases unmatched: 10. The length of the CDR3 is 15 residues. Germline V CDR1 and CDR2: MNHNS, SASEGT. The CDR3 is CASSPPTSGSDKQFF. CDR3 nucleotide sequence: TGTGCCAGCAGTCCTCCGACTAGCGGGAGCGATAAGCAGTTCTTC.

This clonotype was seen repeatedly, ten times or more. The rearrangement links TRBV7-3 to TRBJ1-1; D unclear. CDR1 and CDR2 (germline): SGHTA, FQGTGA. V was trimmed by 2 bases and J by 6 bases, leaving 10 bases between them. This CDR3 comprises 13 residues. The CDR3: CASSLAPGSEAFF. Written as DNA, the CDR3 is TGTGCCAGCAGCTTAGCGCCGGGATCTGAAGCTTTCTTT.

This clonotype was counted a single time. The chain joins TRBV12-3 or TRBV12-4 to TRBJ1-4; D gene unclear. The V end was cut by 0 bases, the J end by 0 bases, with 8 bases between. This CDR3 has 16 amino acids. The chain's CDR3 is CASSLAISTTNEKLFF. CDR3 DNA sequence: TGTGCCAGCAGTTTAGCTATCAGTACAACTAATGAAAAACTGTTTTTT.

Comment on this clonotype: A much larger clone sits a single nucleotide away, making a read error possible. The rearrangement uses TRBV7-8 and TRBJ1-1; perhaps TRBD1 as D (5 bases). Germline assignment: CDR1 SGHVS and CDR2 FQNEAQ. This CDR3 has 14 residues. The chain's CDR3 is CAGSSVAGVTEAFF. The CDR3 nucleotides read TGTGCCGGCAGCTCCGTCGCGGGGGTAACTGAAGCTTTCTTT.

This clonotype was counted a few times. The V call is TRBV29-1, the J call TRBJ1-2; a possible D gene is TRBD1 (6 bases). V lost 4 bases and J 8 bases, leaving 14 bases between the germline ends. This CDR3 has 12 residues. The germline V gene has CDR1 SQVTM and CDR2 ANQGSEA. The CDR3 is CSVGTAYGGYTF. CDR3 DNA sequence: TGCAGCGTTGGGACAGCTTATGGGGGCTACACCTTC.

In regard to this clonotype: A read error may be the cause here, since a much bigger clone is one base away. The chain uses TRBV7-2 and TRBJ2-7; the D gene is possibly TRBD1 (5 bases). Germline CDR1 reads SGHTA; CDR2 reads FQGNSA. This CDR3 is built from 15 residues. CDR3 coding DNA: TGTGCCAGCAGCTTACACAGTGGGGCGTCCTCCGAGCAGTACTTC. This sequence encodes CASSLHSGASSEQYF. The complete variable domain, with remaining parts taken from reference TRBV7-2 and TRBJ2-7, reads GAGVSQSPSNKVTEKGKDVELRCDPISGHTALYWYRQSLGQGLEFLIYFQGNSAPDKSGLPSDRFSAERTGGSVSTLTIQRTQQEDSAVYLCASSLHSGASSEQYFGPGTRLTVT.

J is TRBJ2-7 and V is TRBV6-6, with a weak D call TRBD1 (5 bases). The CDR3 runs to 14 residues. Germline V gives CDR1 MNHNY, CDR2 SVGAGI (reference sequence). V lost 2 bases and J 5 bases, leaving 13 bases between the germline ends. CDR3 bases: TGTGCCAGCAGTTACCTATCGTCCAGGGACGAGCAGTACTTC. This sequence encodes CASSYLSSRDEQYF.

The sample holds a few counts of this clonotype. The chain's CDR3 is CSASVPGGTYEQYF. Written as DNA, the CDR3 is TGCAGTGCTAGTGTCCCGGGGGGAACCTACGAGCAGTACTTC. The gene calls are TRBV20-1 and TRBJ2-7, with 7 nucleotides matching TRBD2. Germline values: CDR1 DFQATT, CDR2 SNEGSKA (reference sequence). The CDR3 covers 14 residues. Trimming cost V 3 bases and J 2 bases; bases outside gene matches: 7.

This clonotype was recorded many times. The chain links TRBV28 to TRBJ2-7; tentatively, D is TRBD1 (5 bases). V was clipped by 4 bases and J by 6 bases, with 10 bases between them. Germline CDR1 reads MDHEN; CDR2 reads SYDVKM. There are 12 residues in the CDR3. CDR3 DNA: TGTGCCAGCAGTTCGACAGTATCCGAGCAGTACTTC. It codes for CASSSTVSEQYF.

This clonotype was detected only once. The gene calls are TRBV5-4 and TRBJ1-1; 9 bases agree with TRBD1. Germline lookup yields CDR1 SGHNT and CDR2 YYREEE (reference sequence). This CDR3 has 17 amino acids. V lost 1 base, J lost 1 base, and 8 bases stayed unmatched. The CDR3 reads CASSLPTGGVGNTEAFF. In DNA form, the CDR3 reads TGTGCCAGCAGCTTGCCCACAGGGGGCGTGGGGAACACTGAAGCTTTCTTT.

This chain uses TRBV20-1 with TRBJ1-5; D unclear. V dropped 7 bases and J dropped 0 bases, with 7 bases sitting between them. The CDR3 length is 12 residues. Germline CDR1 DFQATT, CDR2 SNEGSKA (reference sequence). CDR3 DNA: TGCAGTGGGCAATATAGCAATCAGCCCCAGCATTTT. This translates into CSGQYSNQPQHF.

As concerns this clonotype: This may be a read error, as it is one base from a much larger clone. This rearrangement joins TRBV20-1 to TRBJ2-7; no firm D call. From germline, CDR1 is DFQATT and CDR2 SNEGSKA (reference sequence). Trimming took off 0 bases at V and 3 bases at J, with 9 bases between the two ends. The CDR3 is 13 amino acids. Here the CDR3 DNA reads TGCAGTGCTAGAGAGTGGAGAGACTACGAGCAGTACTTC. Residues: CSAREWRDYEQYF.

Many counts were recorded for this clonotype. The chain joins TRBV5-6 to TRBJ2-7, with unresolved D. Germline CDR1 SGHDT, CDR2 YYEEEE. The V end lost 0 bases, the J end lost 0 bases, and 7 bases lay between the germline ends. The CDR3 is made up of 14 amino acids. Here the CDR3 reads CASSLAGISYEQYF. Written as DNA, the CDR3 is TGTGCCAGCAGCTTGGCAGGCATCTCCTACGAGCAGTACTTC.

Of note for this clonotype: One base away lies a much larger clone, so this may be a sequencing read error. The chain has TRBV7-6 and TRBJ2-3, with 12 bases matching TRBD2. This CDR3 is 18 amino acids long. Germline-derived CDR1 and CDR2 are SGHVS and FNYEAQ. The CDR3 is CASSLVLAGGPRADTQFF. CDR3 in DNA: TGTGCCAGCAGCTTAGTTCTAGCGGGAGGGCCGAGGGCAGATACGCAGTTTTTT. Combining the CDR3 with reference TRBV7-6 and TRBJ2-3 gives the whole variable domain GAGVSQSPRYKVTKRGQDVALRCDPISGHVSLYWYRQALGQGPEFLTYFNYEAQQDKSGLPNDRFSAERPEGSISTLTIQRTEQRDSAMYRCASSLVLAGGPRADTQFFGPGTRLTVL.

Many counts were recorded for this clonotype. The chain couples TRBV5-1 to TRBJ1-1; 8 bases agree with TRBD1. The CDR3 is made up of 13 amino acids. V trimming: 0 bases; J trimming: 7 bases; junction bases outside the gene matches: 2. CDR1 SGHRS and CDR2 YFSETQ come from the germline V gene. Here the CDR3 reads CASSLGTGYEAFF. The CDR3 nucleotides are TGCGCCAGCAGCTTGGGGACAGGGTATGAAGCTTTCTTT.

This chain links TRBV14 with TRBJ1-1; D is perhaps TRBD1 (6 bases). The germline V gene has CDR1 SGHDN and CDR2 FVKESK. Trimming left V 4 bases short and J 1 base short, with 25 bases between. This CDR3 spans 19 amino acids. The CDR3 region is CASSPGLQGLVIPNTEAFF. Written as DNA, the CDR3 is TGTGCCAGCAGCCCCGGACTGCAGGGGCTCGTTATTCCGAACACTGAAGCTTTCTTT.

The CDR3 DNA reads TGCAGTGCTAGAGGGGGACAGTCAGATAGCAATCAGCCCCAGCATTTT. Translating gives CSARGGQSDSNQPQHF. The chain links TRBV20-1 to TRBJ1-5; 7 bases are a match to TRBD1. The J segment lost 0 bases and the V segment lost 1 base, leaving 6 bases of the junction unmatched. CDR1 is DFQATT and CDR2 is SNEGSKA in the germline V gene (reference sequence). This CDR3 has 16 residues.

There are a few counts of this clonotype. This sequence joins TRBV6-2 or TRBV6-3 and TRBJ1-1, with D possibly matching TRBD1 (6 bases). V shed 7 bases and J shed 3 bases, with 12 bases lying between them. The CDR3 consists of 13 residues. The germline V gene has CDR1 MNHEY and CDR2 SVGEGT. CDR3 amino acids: CASMRGRDTEAFF. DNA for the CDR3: TGTGCCAGCATGAGGGGGAGAGACACTGAAGCTTTCTTT.

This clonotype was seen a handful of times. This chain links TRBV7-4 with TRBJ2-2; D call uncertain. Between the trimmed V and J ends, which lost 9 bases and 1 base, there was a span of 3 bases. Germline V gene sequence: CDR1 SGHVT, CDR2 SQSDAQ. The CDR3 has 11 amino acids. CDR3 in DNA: TGTGCCAGTCAGAACACCGGGGAGCTGTTTTTT. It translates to CASQNTGELFF.